The sequence of this T cell receptor beta chain was determined in a study of beta chain features in type 1 diabetes (dated by TCRdb to the late 2010s). Broadly, across the study: Mean age, gender distribution, total cell number and subset yield did not differ between patients and healthy donors. Whereas all 30 or so donors provided naive and central memory subsets, regulatory and stem cell-like memory subsets were isolated from just 8 patients and about eight healthy donors. A total of 107,917,701 sorted cells were examined across all samples, and a strong correlation was observed between cell number per subset and RNA yield. The study compared TCRB repertoires of sorted circulating CD4+ T cell subsets between recently diagnosed type 1 diabetes patients and matched healthy donors.

Comments on this clone: Its antigen target is currently unknown. Within one base of it there is no much larger clone, and no base qualities were kept.

CDR1 SEHNR and CDR2 FQNEAQ are derived from the germline V gene (reference sequence). The CDR3 starts with the cysteine, ends with the phenylalanine, and has 14 residues. The CDR3 DNA has 42 bases and is translated from base 1. Trimming at the junction amounts to 2 bases on V and 1 base on J, and the germline ends lie 8 bases apart. The entire isolated RNA was reverse transcribed using the High Capacity cDNA Reverse Transcription Kit, and thus expressed TCRB transcripts were sequenced. Naive, central memory and regulatory T cell samples underwent deep immunoSEQ sequencing, averaging roughly 3.4 million total reads per sample. Sorted cells were lysed in RLT buffer and RNA was extracted with DNase-treated RNeasy Micro or Mini kits, depending on cell number. Each cell subset was processed separately to prevent cross-contamination, with patient and healthy donor samples processed together. The immunoSEQ multiplex PCR was used to amplify TCRB sequences from cDNA, yielding 87-bp fragments that span the CDR3 region. Sequencing of the amplicons was done on the Illumina HiSeq platform. Regarding the original processing steps: Synthetic template baselines were used to correct PCR bias computationally, reads within Hamming distance 2 were collapsed together, and singletons that could not be merged were discarded. Reads were aligned against IMGT to assign V, D and J genes, CDR3 length and insertions or deletions at six rearrangement sites. Within each subset, clonotype counts were normalized to sorted cell number, after which true diversity and Gini coefficients were computed with the tcR R package. The overlap coefficient, calculated on TCRB nucleotide sequences, was used to measure repertoire sharing. Out-of-frame TCRB sequences from naive cells were analyzed as a proxy for the pre-selection repertoire. TCRdb's version of the immuneACCESS table is confined to in-frame rearrangements and falls short of the full clone set. An unresolved V gene accounts for under half of the shortfall where checked; the remainder is of unknown origin. V and J calls and clone size are those listed in that table; D and trimming were worked out from the DNA. For this sample the table gives 400,000 to 450,000 clones, of which roughly 14% were detected only once. 0.035% to 0.04% of the sample goes to the ten largest clones.

Each donor gave one peripheral blood draw, approximately 100 mL on average, collected into heparinised tubes. A BD FACSAria II and a panel including CD45RO, CCR7, CD25, CD127, CD95 and CD27 were used to sort naive, central memory, regulatory and stem cell-like memory CD4+ T cells. A purity above 98% was achieved for all sorted populations. Right away, PBMCs were isolated by Lymphoprep density gradient centrifugation and were stained directly, with no culture step. Samples were stained and sorted in pairs, with one healthy donor and one patient per experiment, so that batch effects were minimized. On the study overall, not on this receptor specifically: Naive, central memory and regulatory TCRB repertoires appeared to be more similar among patients than among healthy donors. Shorter templates might be favored by PCR, yet because patient and control samples were amplified and corrected together, any such skew would affect both groups equally. Patients with type 1 diabetes made fewer insertions and deleted more nucleotides at VDJ recombination sites, implying thymic rearrangement abnormalities. A moderate but significant shortening of TCRB CDR3 length was observed in type 1 diabetes patients in all four CD4+ subsets. Only small numbers of individuals were included in the HLA sub-analyses, which left unresolved whether HLA type had any influence on TCRB rearrangement. Sequencing cDNA rather than genomic DNA could over-represent highly expressing activated cells, although activation and CD3 levels did not differ between groups.

In this chain, TRBV7-9 is recombined with TRBJ2-5; the D gene lacks a confident call. The sequenced material came from naive CD4+ T cells from blood. The cell subset or site tag for this specimen amounts to: true naive CD4+ T cells. The clonotype was recovered from a man aged 30 to 39 in good health. CDR3 protein: CASSLPRLQETQYF. The DNA is TGTGCCAGCAGCTTACCTCGACTCCAAGAGACCCAGTACTTC.